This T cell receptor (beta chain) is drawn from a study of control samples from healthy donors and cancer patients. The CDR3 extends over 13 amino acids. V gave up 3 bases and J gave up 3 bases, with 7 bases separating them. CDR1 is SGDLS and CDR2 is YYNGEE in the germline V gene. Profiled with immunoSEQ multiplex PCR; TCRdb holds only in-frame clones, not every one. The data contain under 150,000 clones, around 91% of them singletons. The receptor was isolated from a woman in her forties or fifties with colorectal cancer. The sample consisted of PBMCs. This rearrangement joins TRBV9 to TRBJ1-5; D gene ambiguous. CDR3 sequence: CASSADLNQPQHF. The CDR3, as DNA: TGTGCCAGCAGCGCGGACCTCAATCAGCCCCAGCATTTT.